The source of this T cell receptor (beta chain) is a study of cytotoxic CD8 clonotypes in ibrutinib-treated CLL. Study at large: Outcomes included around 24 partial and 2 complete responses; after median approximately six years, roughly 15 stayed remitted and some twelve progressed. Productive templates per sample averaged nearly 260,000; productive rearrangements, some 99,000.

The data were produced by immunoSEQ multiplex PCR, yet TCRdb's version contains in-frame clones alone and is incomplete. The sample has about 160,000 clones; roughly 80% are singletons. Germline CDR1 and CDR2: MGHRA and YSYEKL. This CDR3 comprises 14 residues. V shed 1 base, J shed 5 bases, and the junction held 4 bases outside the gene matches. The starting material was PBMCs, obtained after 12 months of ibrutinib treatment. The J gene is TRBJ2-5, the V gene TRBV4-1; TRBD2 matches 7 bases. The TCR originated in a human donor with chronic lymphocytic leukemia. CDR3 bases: TGCGCCAGCAGCCAAGTGGGGGGAGGGGAGACCCAGTACTTC. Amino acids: CASSQVGGGETQYF.